Presented here are 22 T cell receptor beta chains from one specimen sequenced in a study of T cells in Graves' hyperthyroidism and ophthalmopathy. The TCR beta CDR3 regions underwent amplification using RNA transcripts as the source. In the first-round RT-PCR of the TCR CDR3, the HTBI primer set was used. TCRdb processed the multiplex PCR reads anew with MiXCR; each CDR3 protein has one entry. Here the sample spans around 660,000 distinct CDR3 sequences, less than 45% being singletons. Specimen: peripheral blood or thyroid tissue (not recorded which). These receptors all come from an adult man with Graves' disease, either hyperthyroidism or ophthalmopathy (not recorded which).

The CDR3 DNA sequence: TGTGCCAGCAGTTTAGGCCCTCGAGGGAGAGGGCCCCAGCATTTT. Its translation is CASSLGPRGRGPQHF. The chain combines TRBV25-1 with TRBJ1-5; D gene uncertain. V was shortened by 5 bases and J by 9 bases, with 20 bases between the two germline ends. Germline-derived CDR1 and CDR2 are MGHDK and SYGVNS. This CDR3 region has 15 residues.

In the case of this clonotype: One end of the junction varies from germline; a read error may be responsible. The genes are TRBV13 and TRBJ1-2, with D perhaps TRBD1 (5 bases). Germline values: CDR1 PRHDT, CDR2 FYEKMQ (reference sequence). CDR3 length equals 16 residues. CDR3 DNA: TGCGCCAGCAGCCAAGGACCGTTGGGGGGGGACTATGGCTACACCTTC. Protein product: CASSQGPLGGDYGYTF.

This clonotype was observed at least ten times. V is TRBV2 and J is TRBJ1-1; no definite D call. V gave up 6 bases and J gave up 3 bases, with 2 bases separating them. The V gene's germline CDR1 is SNHLY and CDR2 FYNNEI. This CDR3 has 10 amino acids. This CDR3 reads CASRDTEAFF. The CDR3 DNA is TGTGCCAGCAGAGACACTGAAGCTTTCTTT.

This clonotype was seen many times. The junction departs from germline at one end; a sequencing error may be responsible. The genes are TRBV7-7 and TRBJ2-7; D gene uncertain. Germline CDR1 reads SSHAT; CDR2 reads FNYEAQ (reference sequence). The CDR3 has 14 amino acids. The CDR3 DNA is TGTGCTAGCAGTCGCTACCAAAGCTCCTACGAGCAGTACTTC. Translated, it gives CASSRYQSSYEQYF.

In the case of this clonotype: Being one base from a much bigger clone, this may be a read error. The V gene is TRBV7-2, the J gene TRBJ1-2; maybe TRBD1 (6 bases). This CDR3 spans 15 amino acids. Per germline, CDR1 SGHTA and CDR2 FQGNSA. CDR3 DNA sequence: TGTGCCCGCAGCCGTGACCGGGACATGGACTATGGCTACACCTTC. As protein: CARSRDRDMDYGYTF.

This chain links TRBV2 with TRBJ1-1; 7 bases align to TRBD1. The V and J ends lost 4 bases and 0 bases, in that order; junction bases with no gene match: 8. The CDR3 is made up of 16 amino acids. Germline CDR1 is SNHLY and CDR2 is FYNNEI. CDR3: CASSGLNRGLNTEAFF. CDR3 DNA sequence: TGTGCCAGCAGTGGGCTCAACAGGGGCTTGAACACTGAAGCTTTCTTT.

The gene calls are TRBV19 and TRBJ1-3; the D is unclear. The CDR3 is made up of 16 amino acids. CDR1 is LNHDA, CDR2 SQIVND, per germline (reference sequence). V dropped 0 bases and J dropped 3 bases, with 12 bases sitting between them. The CDR3 DNA follows: TGTGCCAGTAGTATAGAGGGCAGCGTTCATGGAAACACCATATATTTT. Translated: CASSIEGSVHGNTIYF. The complete variable domain, with remaining parts taken from reference TRBV19 and TRBJ1-3, reads DGGITQSPKYLFRKEGQNVTLSCEQNLNHDAMYWYRQDPGQGLRLIYYSQIVNDFQKGDIAEGYSVSREKKESFPLTVTSAQKNPTAFYLCASSIEGSVHGNTIYFGEGSWLTVV.

This rearrangement joins TRBV10-3 to TRBJ1-2; TRBD1 might be the D (6 bases). Per germline, CDR1 ENHRY and CDR2 SYGVKD. Trimming shortened V by 4 bases and J by 7 bases, and 16 bases separated the two germline ends. The CDR3 covers 14 residues. The CDR3 sequence: CAISGGGELSGYTF. The CDR3 nucleotides read TGTGCCATCAGTGGAGGGGGGGAATTGTCTGGCTACACCTTC.

Ten or more counts support this clonotype. The chain is built from TRBV2 and TRBJ1-2; D is unclear. V lost 5 bases and J 3 bases, leaving 4 bases between the germline ends. CDR3 length: 11 amino acids. Per germline, CDR1 SNHLY and CDR2 FYNNEI. In nucleotides, the CDR3 is TGTGCCAGCAGTTCAGACTATGGCTACACCTTC. Protein product: CASSSDYGYTF.

This clonotype was observed many times. The chain recombines TRBV24-1 with TRBJ2-5, with D possibly TRBD1 on 6 matching bases. Germline loops: CDR1 KGHDR, CDR2 SFDVKD. The CDR3 spans 16 residues. V lost 3 bases and J lost 2, with 15 bases in between. CDR3 sequence reads: CATSDIQGSIQETQYF. In DNA form, the CDR3 reads TGTGCCACCAGTGATATACAGGGCTCAATTCAAGAGACCCAGTACTTC.

This sequence joins TRBV2 and TRBJ2-7, with D perhaps TRBD2 (6 bases). The V gene's germline CDR1 is SNHLY and CDR2 FYNNEI. V dropped 6 bases and J dropped 3 bases, with 18 bases sitting between them. The CDR3 has 15 amino acids. The CDR3 reads CASRRGYGGDYEQYF. The CDR3 coding sequence is TGTGCCAGCAGGAGGGGATATGGAGGGGACTACGAGCAGTACTTC.

The chain is built from TRBV15 and TRBJ2-5; D unresolved. The CDR3 is made up of 14 amino acids. V shed 1 base and J shed 4 bases, with 10 bases lying between them. Per germline, CDR1 LNHNV and CDR2 YYDKDF (reference sequence). The CDR3 DNA sequence: TGTGCCACCAGCAGAGCCGAATTGGGAGAGACCCAGTACTTC. This gives the protein CATSRAELGETQYF.

This clonotype was counted at least ten times. The genes are TRBV7-9 and TRBJ1-1; TRBD1 agrees at 7 bases. After removal of 1 base from V and 4 bases from J, the junction contained 6 bases not matched to a gene. Germline lookup yields CDR1 SEHNR and CDR2 FQNEAQ (reference sequence). The CDR3 spans 15 residues. The CDR3 DNA follows: TGTGCCAGCAGCTTAGGCTGGGACAGTTTCACTGAAGCTTTCTTT. Residues: CASSLGWDSFTEAFF.

The sample holds many counts of this clonotype. The V call is TRBV10-3, the J call TRBJ1-5; no clear D gene. Looked up from germline, CDR1 is ENHRY and CDR2 is SYGVKD. Between the trimmed V and J ends, which lost 2 bases and 5 bases, there was a span of 7 bases. The CDR3 is 13 amino acids. CDR3 amino acids: CAISEVVYQPQHF. Here the CDR3 DNA reads TGTGCCATCAGTGAGGTGGTGTATCAGCCCCAGCATTTT.

V gene TRBV10-3 combines with J gene TRBJ1-2, with D perhaps matching TRBD1 (6 bases). The CDR3 sequence is 12 residues long. V lost 3 bases to trimming and J lost 8 bases, with 10 bases between them. The germline CDR1 and CDR2 sequences are ENHRY and SYGVKD. CDR3 amino acids: CAISEQGSGYTF. In DNA, the CDR3 is TGTGCCATCAGTGAACAGGGATCGGGCTACACCTTC.

This chain connects TRBV14 to TRBJ2-7, with 13 nucleotides matching TRBD2. CDR1 is SGHDN and CDR2 is FVKESK in the germline V gene. With V trimmed by 4 bases and J by 0 bases, 3 bases remained unmatched. The CDR3 consists of 16 residues. The CDR3 protein is CASSPGLAGPSYEQYF. DNA for the CDR3: TGTGCCAGCAGCCCGGGACTAGCGGGGCCCTCCTACGAGCAGTACTTC.

This clonotype was seen ten or more times. The chain employs TRBV7-8 and TRBJ2-7; D unresolved. The CDR3 totals 12 residues. CDR1 SGHVS and CDR2 FQNEAQ come from the germline V gene. V was trimmed by 5 bases and J by 9 bases, leaving 14 bases between them. In nucleotides, the CDR3 is TGTGCCAGCAGCCTTGGGTCCCGGAGGCAGTACTTC. Its translation is CASSLGSRRQYF.

The table lists this clonotype with a few counts. The rearrangement uses TRBV7-3 and TRBJ1-1; D is undetermined. Germline loops: CDR1 SGHTA, CDR2 FQGTGA. V was clipped by 3 bases and J by 4 bases, with 9 bases between them. The CDR3 totals 13 residues. CDR3 sequence (DNA): TGTGCCAGCAGCTTTTTGGAGGCCACTGAAGCTTTCTTT. Translation gives CASSFLEATEAFF.

This clonotype was observed many times. A read error may produce the germline difference seen at one junction end. This chain connects TRBV20-1 to TRBJ2-7; perhaps D is TRBD1 or TRBD2 (5 bases each). The CDR3 extends over 14 amino acids. The germline gives CDR1 DFQATT, CDR2 SNEGSKA (reference sequence). CDR3 in amino acids: CSARADTSSYEQYF. The CDR3, as DNA: TGCAGTGCCAGAGCGGACACGAGCTCCTACGAGCAGTACTTC.

The J gene is TRBJ1-1, the V gene TRBV7-3; 8 bases are a match to TRBD1. The CDR3 spans 14 residues. CDR1 and CDR2 (germline): SGHTA, FQGTGA. V was pared by 8 bases and J by 2 bases, with 7 bases of the junction left unmatched. In DNA, the CDR3 is TGTGCCAGCGCTCGGACAGGGACCAACACTGAAGCTTTCTTT. This gives the protein CASARTGTNTEAFF.

This clonotype has only a few counts. V is TRBV7-9 and J is TRBJ2-7, with D perhaps matching TRBD2 (5 bases). The CDR3 covers 16 residues. Germline assignment: CDR1 SEHNR and CDR2 FQNEAQ (reference sequence). V shed 3 bases and J shed 0 bases, with 15 bases lying between them. Here the CDR3 reads CASSFGDGLHSYEQYF. The CDR3 bases are TGTGCCAGCAGCTTCGGGGATGGTCTCCACTCCTACGAGCAGTACTTC.

This clonotype appeared once. V is TRBV19 and J is TRBJ2-5; D might be TRBD2 (5 bases). V lost 0 bases and J lost 6, with 11 bases in between. CDR1 is LNHDA, CDR2 SQIVND, per germline (reference sequence). This CDR3 region has 14 residues. The CDR3 loop reads CASSIDLTGKTQYF. The CDR3 nucleotides are TGTGCCAGTAGTATAGATCTGACGGGGAAGACCCAGTACTTC.